Sequencing of this TCR beta chain was carried out in a study of T cell responses to AZD1222 COVID-19 vaccine. Study results and limitations: Baseline seropositivity characterized only six AZD1222 recipients. Clonal diversity was possibly underestimated, and white British individuals and females predominated among donors. Only after the peak T cell response were repertoires sampled.

Measured with immunoSEQ multiplex PCR; TCRdb has only the in-frame clones, and not every one. The sample has some 110,000 clones, about 90% seen once. Details on this clone: Its specificity is not known.

It was second doses at about 4 or about 12 weeks that were pooled. The length of the CDR3 is 15 residues. Trimming took 0 bases from V and 2 from J, leaving 8 bases between them. Germline values: CDR1 PRHDT, CDR2 FYEKMQ (reference sequence). This specimen consisted of peripheral blood, obtained 28 days after the second AZD1222 dose. The chain couples TRBV13 to TRBJ1-5, with unresolved D. This sequence was found in an adult who received the AZD1222 COVID-19 vaccine. The CDR3 spells CASSLGGVGNQPQHF. The CDR3 DNA is TGTGCCAGCAGCTTAGGAGGAGTGGGCAATCAGCCCCAGCATTTT.